This T cell receptor (beta chain) emerged from a study of OX40 agonist ivuxolimab in advanced cancers. Findings and caveats of the study: Blood T cells, both CD4+ and CD8+, expanded clonally by week 6 at 0.1 to 3.0 mg/kg. Expanded peripheral T cell antigen specificity was not determined.

With regard to this clone: Its antigen remains unknown.

The junction had 7 bases not matched to a gene; V was cut back by 4 bases and J by 0 bases. The CDR3 contains 15 residues. CDR1 and CDR2 (germline): SGHRS, YFSETQ. Some clones are missing from TCRdb's copy, which holds only in-frame ones; the method was immunoSEQ multiplex PCR. This table has some 95,000 clones, around 88% appearing once. This sequence joins TRBV5-1 and TRBJ2-7; 7 bases match TRBD2. This specimen consisted of CD4+ or CD8+ T cells sorted from blood, obtained in a trial of the OX40 agonist ivuxolimab. The source is an adult with an advanced solid tumor such as melanoma, head and neck, liver or kidney cancer. The CDR3 here is CASSGRGLDSYEQYF. The CDR3 DNA is TGCGCCAGCAGCGGGAGGGGCCTTGACTCCTACGAGCAGTACTTC.